This T cell receptor beta chain stems from a study of long-term antiretroviral therapy in people with HIV. Every one of the participants with HIV received treatment in the United States. The immunoSEQ assay was v3.0, run at survey level. Generated by immunoSEQ multiplex PCR, the TCRdb table keeps only in-frame clones and is missing some. The profile covers roughly 24,000 clones, with 85% to 90% appearing a single time and more than 6.5% taken by the ten largest. This CDR3 contains 16 residues. Trimming took off 0 bases at V and 5 bases at J, with 16 bases between the two ends. CDR1 is SGHRS and CDR2 is YFSETQ in the germline V gene.

The J gene is TRBJ2-3, the V gene TRBV5-1; weak D call: TRBD1 (5 bases). The origin of this receptor is a young woman with HIV. Source: unsorted PBMCs, taken 1.8 years before starting antiretroviral therapy. Here the CDR3 DNA reads TGCGCCAGCAGCTTGGTCGGTGAAGGGGCAGTAGATACGCAGTATTTT. Its translation is CASSLVGEGAVDTQYF.